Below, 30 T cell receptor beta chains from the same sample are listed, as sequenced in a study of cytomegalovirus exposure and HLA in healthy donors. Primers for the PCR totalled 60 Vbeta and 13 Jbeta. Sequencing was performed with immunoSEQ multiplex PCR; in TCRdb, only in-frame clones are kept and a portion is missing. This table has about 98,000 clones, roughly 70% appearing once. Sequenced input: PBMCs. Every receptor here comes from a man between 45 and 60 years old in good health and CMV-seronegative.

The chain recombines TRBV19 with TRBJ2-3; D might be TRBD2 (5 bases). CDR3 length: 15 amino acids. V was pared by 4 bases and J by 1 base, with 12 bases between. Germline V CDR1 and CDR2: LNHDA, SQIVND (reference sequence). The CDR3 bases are TGTGCCAGTAGTACCATCCTTAGCGGCACAGATACGCAGTATTTT. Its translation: CASSTILSGTDTQYF.

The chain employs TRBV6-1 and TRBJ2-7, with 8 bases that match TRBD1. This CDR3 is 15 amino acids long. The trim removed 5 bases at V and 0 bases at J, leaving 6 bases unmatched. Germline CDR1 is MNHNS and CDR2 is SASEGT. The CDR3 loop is CASSPDGTGSYEQYF. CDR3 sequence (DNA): TGTGCCAGCAGTCCGGATGGGACAGGCTCCTACGAGCAGTACTTC.

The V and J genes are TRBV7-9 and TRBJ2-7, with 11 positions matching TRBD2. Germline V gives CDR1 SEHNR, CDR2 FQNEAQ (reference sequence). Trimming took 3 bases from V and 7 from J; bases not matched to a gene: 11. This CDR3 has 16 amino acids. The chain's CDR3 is CASSLSGTSGPLEQYF. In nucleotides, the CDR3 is TGTGCCAGCAGCTTGTCCGGGACTAGCGGTCCCTTGGAGCAGTACTTC.

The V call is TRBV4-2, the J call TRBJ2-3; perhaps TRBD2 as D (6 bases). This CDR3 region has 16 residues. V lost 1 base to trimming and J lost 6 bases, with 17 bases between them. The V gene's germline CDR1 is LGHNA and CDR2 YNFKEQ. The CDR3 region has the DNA TGTGCCAGCAGCCAAGCGTTAGCAGCGGGCCAGGATACGCAGTATTTT. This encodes CASSQALAAGQDTQYF.

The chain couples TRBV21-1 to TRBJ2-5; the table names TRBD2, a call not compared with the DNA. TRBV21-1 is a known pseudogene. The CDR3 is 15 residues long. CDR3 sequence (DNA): TGTGCCAGCAGCAAATTCTCCAGTCGGGGAGAGACCCAGTACTTC. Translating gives CASSKFSSRGETQYF.

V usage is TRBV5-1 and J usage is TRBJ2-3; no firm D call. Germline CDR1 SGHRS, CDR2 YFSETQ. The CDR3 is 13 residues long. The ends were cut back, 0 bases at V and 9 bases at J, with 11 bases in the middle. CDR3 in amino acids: CASSLGSFSTQYF. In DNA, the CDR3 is TGCGCCAGCAGCTTGGGATCGTTTAGCACGCAGTATTTT.

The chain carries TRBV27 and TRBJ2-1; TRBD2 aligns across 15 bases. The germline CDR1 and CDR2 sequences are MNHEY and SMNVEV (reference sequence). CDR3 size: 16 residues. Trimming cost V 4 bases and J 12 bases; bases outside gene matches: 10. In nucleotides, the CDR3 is TGTGCCAGCAGTTCGGGACTAGCGGGAGGCTCAGTTGTGCAGTTCTTC. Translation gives CASSSGLAGGSVVQFF.

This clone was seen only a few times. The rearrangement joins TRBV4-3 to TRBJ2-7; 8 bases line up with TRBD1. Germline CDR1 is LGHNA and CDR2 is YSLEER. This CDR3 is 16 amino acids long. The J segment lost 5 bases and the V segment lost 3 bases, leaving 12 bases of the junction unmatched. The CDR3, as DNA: TGCGCCAGCAGCCACCTGGGGCCAGGGGGCAGCGACGAGCAGTACTTC. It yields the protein CASSHLGPGGSDEQYF.

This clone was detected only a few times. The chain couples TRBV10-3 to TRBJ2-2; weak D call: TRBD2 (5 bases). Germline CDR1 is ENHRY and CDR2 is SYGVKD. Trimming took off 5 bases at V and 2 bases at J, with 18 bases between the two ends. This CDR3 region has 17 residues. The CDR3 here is CAISTSYLAANTGELFF. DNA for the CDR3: TGTGCCATCAGTACCTCCTACCTAGCCGCAAACACCGGGGAGCTGTTTTTT.

CDR3 protein: CASSEFPRSYEQYF. For the CDR3, the DNA is TGTGCCAGCAGTGAATTTCCCAGATCCTACGAGCAGTACTTC. The chain joins TRBV25-1 to TRBJ2-7, with D unclear. The length of the CDR3 is 14 residues. Trimming pared 1 base from V and 1 base from J, leaving 8 bases between. Germline-derived CDR1 and CDR2 are MGHDK and SYGVNS.

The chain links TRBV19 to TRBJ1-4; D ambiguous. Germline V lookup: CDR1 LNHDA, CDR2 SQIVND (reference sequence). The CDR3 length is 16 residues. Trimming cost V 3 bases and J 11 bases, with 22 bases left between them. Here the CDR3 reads CASSITPGGPARKLFF. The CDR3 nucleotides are TGTGCCAGTAGTATTACCCCGGGAGGCCCCGCGAGGAAACTGTTTTTT.

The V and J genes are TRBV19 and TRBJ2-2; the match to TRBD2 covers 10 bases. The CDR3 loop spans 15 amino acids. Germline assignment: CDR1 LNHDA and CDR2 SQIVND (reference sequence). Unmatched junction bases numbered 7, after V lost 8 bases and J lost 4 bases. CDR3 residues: CASRKREGFTGELFF. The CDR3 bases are TGTGCCAGTCGTAAGCGGGAGGGGTTCACCGGGGAGCTGTTTTTT.

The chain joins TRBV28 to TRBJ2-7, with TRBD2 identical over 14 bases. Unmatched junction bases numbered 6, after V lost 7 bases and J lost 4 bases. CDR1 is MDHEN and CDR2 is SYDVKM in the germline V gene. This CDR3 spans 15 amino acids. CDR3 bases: TGTGCCAGCATTACGACTAGCGGGAGGGAATACGAGCAGTACTTC. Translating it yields CASITTSGREYEQYF.

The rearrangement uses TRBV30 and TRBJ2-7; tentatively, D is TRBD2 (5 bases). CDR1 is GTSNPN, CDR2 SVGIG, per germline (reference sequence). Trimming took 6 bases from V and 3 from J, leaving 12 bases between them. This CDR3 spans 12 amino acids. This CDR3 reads CACHGKLYEQYF. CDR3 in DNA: TGTGCCTGCCACGGGAAACTCTACGAGCAGTACTTC.

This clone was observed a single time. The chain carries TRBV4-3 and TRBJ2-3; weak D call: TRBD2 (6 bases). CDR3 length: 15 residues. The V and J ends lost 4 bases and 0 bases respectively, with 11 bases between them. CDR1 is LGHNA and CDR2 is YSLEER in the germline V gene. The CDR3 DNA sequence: TGCGCCAGCAGCCCTAGGAGGGCTAGCACAGATACGCAGTATTTT. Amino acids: CASSPRRASTDTQYF.

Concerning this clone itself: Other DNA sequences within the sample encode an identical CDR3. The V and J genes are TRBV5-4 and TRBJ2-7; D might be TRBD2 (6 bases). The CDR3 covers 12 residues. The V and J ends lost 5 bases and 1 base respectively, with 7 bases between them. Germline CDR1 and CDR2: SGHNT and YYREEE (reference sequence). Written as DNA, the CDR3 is TGTGCCAGCAGTCGGGAGTCCTACGAGCAGTACTTC. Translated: CASSRESYEQYF.

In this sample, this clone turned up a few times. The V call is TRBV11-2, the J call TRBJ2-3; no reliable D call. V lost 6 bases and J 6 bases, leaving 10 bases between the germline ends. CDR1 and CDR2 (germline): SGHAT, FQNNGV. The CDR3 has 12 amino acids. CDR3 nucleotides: TGTGCCAGCAGACCCGACTGGGATACGCAGTATTTT. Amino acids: CASRPDWDTQYF.

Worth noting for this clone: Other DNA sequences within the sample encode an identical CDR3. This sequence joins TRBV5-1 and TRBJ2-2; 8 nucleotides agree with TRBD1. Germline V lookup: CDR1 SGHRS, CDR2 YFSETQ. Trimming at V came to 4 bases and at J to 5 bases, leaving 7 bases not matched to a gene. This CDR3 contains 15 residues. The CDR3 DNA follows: TGCGCCAGCAGCCTCGGACAGGGTGCAACCGGGGAGCTGTTTTTT. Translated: CASSLGQGATGELFF.

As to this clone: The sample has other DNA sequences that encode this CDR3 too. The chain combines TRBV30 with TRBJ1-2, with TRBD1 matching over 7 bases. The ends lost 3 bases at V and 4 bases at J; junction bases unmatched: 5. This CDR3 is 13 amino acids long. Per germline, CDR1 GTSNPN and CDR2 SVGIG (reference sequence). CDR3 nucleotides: TGTGCCTGGAGCCGGGACAGACCCTATGGCTACACCTTC. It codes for CAWSRDRPYGYTF.

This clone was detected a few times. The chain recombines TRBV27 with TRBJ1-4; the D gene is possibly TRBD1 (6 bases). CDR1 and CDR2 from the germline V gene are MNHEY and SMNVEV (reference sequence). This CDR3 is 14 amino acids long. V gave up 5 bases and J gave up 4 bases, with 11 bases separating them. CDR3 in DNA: TGTGCCAGCAGTCGAACAGGGAATAATGAAAAACTGTTTTTT. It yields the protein CASSRTGNNEKLFF.

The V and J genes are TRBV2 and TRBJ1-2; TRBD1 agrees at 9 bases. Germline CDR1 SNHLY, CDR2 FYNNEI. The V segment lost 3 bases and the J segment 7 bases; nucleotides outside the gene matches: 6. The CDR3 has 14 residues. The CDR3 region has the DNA TGTGCCAGCAGTGAGGGGACAGGGAGTGCTGGCTACACCTTC. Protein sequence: CASSEGTGSAGYTF.

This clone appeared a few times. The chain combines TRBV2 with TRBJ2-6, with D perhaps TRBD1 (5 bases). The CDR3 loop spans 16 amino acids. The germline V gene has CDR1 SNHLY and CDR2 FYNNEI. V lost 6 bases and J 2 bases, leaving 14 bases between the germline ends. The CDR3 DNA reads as TGTGCCAGCAGACAGGATCAGAATCCTGGGGCCAACGTCCTGACTTTC. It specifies CASRQDQNPGANVLTF.

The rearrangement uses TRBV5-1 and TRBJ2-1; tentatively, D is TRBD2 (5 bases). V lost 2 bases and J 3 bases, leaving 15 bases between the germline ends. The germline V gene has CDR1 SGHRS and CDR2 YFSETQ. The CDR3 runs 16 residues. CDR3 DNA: TGCGCCAGCAGCTTCAGTGAGTCCGGAGGCTACAATGAGCAGTTCTTC. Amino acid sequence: CASSFSESGGYNEQFF.

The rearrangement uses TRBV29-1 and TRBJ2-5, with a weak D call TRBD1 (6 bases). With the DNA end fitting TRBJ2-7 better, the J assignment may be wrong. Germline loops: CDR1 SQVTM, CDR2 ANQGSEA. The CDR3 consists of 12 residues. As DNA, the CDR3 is TGCAGCGTTAACGCAGGGGACTACGAGCAGTACTTC. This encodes CSVNAGDYEQYF.

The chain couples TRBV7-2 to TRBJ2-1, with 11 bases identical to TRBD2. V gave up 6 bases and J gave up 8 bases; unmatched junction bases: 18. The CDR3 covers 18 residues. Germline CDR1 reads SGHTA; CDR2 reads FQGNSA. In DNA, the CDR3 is TGTGCCAGCAGAGGAGCGAGATTAGCGGGAGGGCCTAGGGATGAGCAGTTCTTC. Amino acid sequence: CASRGARLAGGPRDEQFF. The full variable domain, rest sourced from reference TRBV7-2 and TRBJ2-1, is GAGVSQSPSNKVTEKGKDVELRCDPISGHTALYWYRQSLGQGLEFLIYFQGNSAPDKSGLPSDRFSAERTGGSVSTLTIQRTQQEDSAVYLCASRGARLAGGPRDEQFFGPGTRLTVL.

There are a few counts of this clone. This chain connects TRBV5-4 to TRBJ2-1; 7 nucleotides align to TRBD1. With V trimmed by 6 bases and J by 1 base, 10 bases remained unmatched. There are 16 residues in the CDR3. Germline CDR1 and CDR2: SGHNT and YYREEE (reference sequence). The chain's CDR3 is CASTLVTGLSYNEQFF. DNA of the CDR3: TGTGCCAGCACCCTCGTGACAGGGTTATCCTACAATGAGCAGTTCTTC.

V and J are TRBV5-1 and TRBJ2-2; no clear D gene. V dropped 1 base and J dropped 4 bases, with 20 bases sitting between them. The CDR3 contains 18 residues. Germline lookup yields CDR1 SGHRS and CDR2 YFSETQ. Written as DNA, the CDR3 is TGCGCCAGCAGCTTGTACCCAGGCGCCGAGCTGAGCACCGGGGAGCTGTTTTTT. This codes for CASSLYPGAELSTGELFF. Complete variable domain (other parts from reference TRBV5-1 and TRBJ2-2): KAGVTQTPRYLIKTRGQQVTLSCSPISGHRSVSWYQQTPGQGLQFLFEYFSETQRNKGNFPGRFSGRQFSNSRSEMNVSTLELGDSALYLCASSLYPGAELSTGELFFGEGSRLTVL.

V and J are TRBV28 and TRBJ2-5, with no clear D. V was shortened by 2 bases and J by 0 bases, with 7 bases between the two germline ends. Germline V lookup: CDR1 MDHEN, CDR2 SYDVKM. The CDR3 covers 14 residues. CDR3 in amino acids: CASSLQQNQETQYF. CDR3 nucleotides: TGTGCCAGCAGTTTACAACAGAACCAAGAGACCCAGTACTTC. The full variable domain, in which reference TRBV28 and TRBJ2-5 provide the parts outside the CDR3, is DVKVTQSSRYLVKRTGEKVFLECVQDMDHENMFWYRQDPGLGLRLIYFSYDVKMKEKGDIPEGYSVSREKKERFSLILESASTNQTSMYLCASSLQQNQETQYFGPGTRLLVL.

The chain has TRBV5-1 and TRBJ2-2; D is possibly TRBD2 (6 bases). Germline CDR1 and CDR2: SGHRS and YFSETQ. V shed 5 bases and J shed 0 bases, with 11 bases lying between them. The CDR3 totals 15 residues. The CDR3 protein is CASRIGGPNTGELFF. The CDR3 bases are TGCGCCAGCAGGATCGGGGGACCGAACACCGGGGAGCTGTTTTTT.

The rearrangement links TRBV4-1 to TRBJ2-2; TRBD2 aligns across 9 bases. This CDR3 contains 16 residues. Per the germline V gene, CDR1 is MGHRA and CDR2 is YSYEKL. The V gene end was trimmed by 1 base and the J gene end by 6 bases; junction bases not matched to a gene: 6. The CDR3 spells CASSQVVAGAAGELFF. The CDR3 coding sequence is TGCGCCAGCAGCCAAGTGGTAGCGGGAGCGGCCGGGGAGCTGTTTTTT.